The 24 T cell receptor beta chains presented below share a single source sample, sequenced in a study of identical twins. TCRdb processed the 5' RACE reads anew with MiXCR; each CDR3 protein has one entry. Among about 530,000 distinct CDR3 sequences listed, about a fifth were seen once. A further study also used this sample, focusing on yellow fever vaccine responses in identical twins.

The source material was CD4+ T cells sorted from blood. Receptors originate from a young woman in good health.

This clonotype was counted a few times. The CDR3 sequence is CASSQIQVNYGYTF. In nucleotides, the CDR3 is TGCGCCAGCAGCCAAATACAGGTTAACTATGGCTACACCTTC. The V and J genes are TRBV4-1 and TRBJ1-2; weak D call: TRBD1 (5 bases). This CDR3 contains 14 residues. Germline CDR1 and CDR2: MGHRA and YSYEKL. The V end was cut by 2 bases, the J end by 1 base, with 8 bases between.

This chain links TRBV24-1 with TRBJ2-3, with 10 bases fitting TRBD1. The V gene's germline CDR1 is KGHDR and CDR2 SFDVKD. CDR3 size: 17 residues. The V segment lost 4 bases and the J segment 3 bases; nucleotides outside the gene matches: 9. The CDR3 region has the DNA TGTGCCACCAGTGACCCAGGAGGGACAGGGGAGACAGATACGCAGTATTTT. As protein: CATSDPGGTGETDTQYF.

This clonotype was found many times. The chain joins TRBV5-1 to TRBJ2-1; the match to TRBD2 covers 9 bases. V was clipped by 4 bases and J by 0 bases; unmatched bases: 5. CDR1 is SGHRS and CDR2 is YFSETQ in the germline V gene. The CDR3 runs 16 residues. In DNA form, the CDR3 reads TGCGCCAGCAGCCCGACTAGCGGAACCTCCTACAATGAGCAGTTCTTC. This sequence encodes CASSPTSGTSYNEQFF.

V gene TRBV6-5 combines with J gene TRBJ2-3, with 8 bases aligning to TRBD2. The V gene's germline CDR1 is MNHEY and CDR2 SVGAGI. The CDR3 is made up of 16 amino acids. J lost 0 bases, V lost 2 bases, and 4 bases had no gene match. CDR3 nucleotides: TGTGCCAGCAGTTACGTGCTAGCGGGTAGCACAGATACGCAGTATTTT. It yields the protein CASSYVLAGSTDTQYF.

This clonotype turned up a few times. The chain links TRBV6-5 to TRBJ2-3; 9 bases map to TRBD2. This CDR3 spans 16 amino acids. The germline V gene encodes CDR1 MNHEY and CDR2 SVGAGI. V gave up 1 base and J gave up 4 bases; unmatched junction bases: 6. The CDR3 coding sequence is TGTGCCAGCAGTTACTTAAGTAGCGGGAGCCCAGATACGCAGTATTTT. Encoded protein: CASSYLSSGSPDTQYF.

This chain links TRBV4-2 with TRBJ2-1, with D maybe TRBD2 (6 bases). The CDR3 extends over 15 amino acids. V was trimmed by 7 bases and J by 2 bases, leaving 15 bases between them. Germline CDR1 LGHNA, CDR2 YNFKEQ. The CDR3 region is CASTHRDFPYNEQFF. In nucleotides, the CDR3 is TGTGCCAGCACCCACCGGGACTTCCCCTACAATGAGCAGTTCTTC.

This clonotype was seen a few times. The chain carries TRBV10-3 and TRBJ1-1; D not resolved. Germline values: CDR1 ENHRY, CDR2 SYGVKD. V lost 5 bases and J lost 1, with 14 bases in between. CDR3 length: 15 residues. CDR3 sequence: CAISTLWSGNTEAFF. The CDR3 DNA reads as TGTGCCATCAGTACGTTGTGGTCGGGGAACACTGAAGCTTTCTTT.

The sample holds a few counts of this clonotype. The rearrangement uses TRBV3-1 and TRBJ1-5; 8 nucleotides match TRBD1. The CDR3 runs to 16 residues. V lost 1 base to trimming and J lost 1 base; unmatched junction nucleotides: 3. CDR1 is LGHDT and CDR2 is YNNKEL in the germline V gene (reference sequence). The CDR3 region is CASSQAGGASNQPQHF. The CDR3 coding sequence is TGTGCCAGCAGCCAAGCAGGGGGCGCGAGCAATCAGCCCCAGCATTTT.

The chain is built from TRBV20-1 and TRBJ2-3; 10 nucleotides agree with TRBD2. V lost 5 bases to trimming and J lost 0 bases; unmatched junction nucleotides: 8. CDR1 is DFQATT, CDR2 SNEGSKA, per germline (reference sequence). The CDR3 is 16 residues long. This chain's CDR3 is CSAAPLAGASTDTQYF. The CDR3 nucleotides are TGCAGTGCTGCCCCTCTAGCGGGAGCTAGCACAGATACGCAGTATTTT.

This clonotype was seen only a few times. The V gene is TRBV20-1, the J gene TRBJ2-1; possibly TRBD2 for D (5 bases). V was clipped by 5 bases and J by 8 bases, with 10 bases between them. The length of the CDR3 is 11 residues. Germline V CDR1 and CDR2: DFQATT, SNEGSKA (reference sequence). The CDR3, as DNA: TGCAGTGCTTGGGAGAGGGATGAGCAGTTCTTC. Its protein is CSAWERDEQFF.

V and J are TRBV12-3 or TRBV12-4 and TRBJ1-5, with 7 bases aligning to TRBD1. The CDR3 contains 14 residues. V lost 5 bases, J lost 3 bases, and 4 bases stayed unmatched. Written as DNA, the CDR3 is TGTGCCAGCAGTCTGGACAGGTTCAATCAGCCCCAGCATTTT. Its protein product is CASSLDRFNQPQHF.

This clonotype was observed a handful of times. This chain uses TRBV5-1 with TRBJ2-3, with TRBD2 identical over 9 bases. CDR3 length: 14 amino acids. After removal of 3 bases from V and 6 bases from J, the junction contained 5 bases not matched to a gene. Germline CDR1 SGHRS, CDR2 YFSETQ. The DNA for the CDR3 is TGCGCCAGCAGCTCCGGACTAGCGCCGGATACGCAGTATTTT. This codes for CASSSGLAPDTQYF.

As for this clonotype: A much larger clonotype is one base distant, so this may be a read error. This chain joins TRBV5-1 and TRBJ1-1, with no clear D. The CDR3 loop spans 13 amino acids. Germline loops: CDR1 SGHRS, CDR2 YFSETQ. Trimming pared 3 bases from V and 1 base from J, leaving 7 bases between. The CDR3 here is CASSSAKNTEAFF. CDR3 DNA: TGCGCCAGCAGCTCCGCCAAGAACACTGAAGCTTTCTTT.

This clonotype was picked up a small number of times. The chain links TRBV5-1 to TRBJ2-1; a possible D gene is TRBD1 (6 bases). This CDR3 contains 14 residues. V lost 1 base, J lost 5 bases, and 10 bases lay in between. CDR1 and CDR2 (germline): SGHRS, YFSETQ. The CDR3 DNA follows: TGCGCCAGCAGCTTGTTACAGGGTAACAATGAGCAGTTCTTC. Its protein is CASSLLQGNNEQFF. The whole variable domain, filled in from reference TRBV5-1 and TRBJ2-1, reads KAGVTQTPRYLIKTRGQQVTLSCSPISGHRSVSWYQQTPGQGLQFLFEYFSETQRNKGNFPGRFSGRQFSNSRSEMNVSTLELGDSALYLCASSLLQGNNEQFFGPGTRLTVL.

CDR3 residues: CASSISGPTYEQYF. DNA for the CDR3: TGTGCCAGCAGTATTAGCGGGCCGACCTACGAGCAGTACTTC. The genes are TRBV6-1 and TRBJ2-7, with TRBD2 identical over 7 bases. The ends lost 5 bases at V and 2 bases at J; junction bases unmatched: 6. This CDR3 spans 14 amino acids. The germline gives CDR1 MNHNS, CDR2 SASEGT.

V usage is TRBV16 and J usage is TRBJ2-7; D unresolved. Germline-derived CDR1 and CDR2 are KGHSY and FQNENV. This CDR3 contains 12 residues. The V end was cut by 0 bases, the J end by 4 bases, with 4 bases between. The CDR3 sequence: CASSQSGYEQYV. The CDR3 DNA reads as TGTGCCAGCAGCCAATCTGGGTACGAGCAGTACGTC.

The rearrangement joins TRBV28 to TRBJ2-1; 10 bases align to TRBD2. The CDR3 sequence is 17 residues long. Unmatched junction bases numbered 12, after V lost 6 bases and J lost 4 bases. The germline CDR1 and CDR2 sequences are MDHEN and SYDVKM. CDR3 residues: CASRSRGAGGVYNEQFF. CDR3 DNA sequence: TGTGCCAGCAGATCGAGGGGAGCGGGAGGGGTGTACAATGAGCAGTTCTTC.

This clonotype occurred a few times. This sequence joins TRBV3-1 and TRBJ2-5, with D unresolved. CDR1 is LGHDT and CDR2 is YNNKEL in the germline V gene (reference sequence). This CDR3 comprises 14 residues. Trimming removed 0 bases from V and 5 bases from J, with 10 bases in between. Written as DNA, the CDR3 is TGTGCCAGCAGCCAAGAGCTGGCAGCGGAGACCCAGTACTTC. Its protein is CASSQELAAETQYF.

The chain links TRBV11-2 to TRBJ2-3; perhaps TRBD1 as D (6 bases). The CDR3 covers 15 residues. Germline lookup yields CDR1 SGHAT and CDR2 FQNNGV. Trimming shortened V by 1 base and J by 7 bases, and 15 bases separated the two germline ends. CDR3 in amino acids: CASSLAAGAYNTQYF. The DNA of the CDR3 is TGTGCCAGCAGCTTAGCGGCAGGGGCCTATAATACGCAGTATTTT.

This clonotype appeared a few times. The CDR3 DNA is TGTGCCACCAGCAGAGATCCTAACAGAGGGAACACTGAAGCTTTCTTT. Translated: CATSRDPNRGNTEAFF. The V gene is TRBV15, the J gene TRBJ1-1; D remains unclear. The germline V gene encodes CDR1 LNHNV and CDR2 YYDKDF (reference sequence). Trimming stripped 0 bases from V and 1 base from J, with 12 bases between. The CDR3 totals 16 residues. The full variable domain, with the rest looked up from reference TRBV15 and TRBJ1-1, is DAMVIQNPRYQVTQFGKPVTLSCSQTLNHNVMYWYQQKSSQAPKLLFHYYDKDFNNEADTPDNFQSRRPNTSFCFLDIRSPGLGDTAMYLCATSRDPNRGNTEAFFGQGTRLTVV.

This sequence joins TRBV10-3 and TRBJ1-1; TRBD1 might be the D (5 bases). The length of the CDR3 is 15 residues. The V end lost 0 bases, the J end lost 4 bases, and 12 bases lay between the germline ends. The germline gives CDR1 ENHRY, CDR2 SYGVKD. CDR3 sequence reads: CAISESGRAGTEAFF. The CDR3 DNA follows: TGTGCCATCAGTGAGTCTGGCAGGGCTGGCACTGAAGCTTTCTTT.

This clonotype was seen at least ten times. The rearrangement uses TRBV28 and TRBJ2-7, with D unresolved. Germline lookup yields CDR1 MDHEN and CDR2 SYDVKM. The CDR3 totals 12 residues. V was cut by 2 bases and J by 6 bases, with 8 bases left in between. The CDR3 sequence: CASSLPHGEQYV. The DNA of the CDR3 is TGTGCCAGCAGTTTACCCCACGGCGAGCAGTACGTC.

CDR3 protein: CASTLGGVGLNEQFF. The CDR3 coding sequence is TGTGCCAGCACCCTAGGCGGGGTAGGGCTCAATGAGCAGTTCTTC. This rearrangement joins TRBV12-3 or TRBV12-4 to TRBJ2-1, with D possibly matching TRBD2 (6 bases). V lost 7 bases, J lost 6 bases, and 19 bases lay in between. This CDR3 is built from 15 residues.

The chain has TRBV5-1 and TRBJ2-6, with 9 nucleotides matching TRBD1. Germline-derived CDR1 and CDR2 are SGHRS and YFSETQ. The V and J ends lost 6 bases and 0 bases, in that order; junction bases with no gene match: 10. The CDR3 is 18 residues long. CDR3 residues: CASTFGQGIISGANVLTF. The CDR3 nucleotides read TGCGCCAGCACCTTCGGACAGGGGATAATCTCTGGGGCCAACGTCCTGACTTTC. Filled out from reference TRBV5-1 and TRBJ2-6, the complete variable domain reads KAGVTQTPRYLIKTRGQQVTLSCSPISGHRSVSWYQQTPGQGLQFLFEYFSETQRNKGNFPGRFSGRQFSNSRSEMNVSTLELGDSALYLCASTFGQGIISGANVLTFGAGSRLTVL.